The table lists the clone carrying this T cell receptor beta chain with a few counts. Each CDR3 protein gets one entry after TCRdb re-called the 5' RACE reads with MiXCR. The sample has approximately 560,000 distinct CDR3 sequences, approximately 15% seen once; the top ten hold 8.1%. The sample belongs to a study of T-cell memory formation after mild COVID-19. The CDR3 consists of 16 residues. With V trimmed by 0 bases and J by 7 bases, 5 bases remained unmatched. Per germline, CDR1 SGDLS and CDR2 YYNGEE. J is TRBJ2-1 and V is TRBV9, with TRBD2 matching over 12 bases. The sample comprised PBMCs or a T cell subset sorted from them (not recorded which). This sequence was found in an adult woman who had mild COVID-19 (a few samples of this study predate the infection). Cell type and time point are not known. CDR3 protein: CASSVEGLAGGNEQFF. The CDR3 DNA sequence: TGTGCCAGCAGCGTAGAAGGGCTAGCGGGAGGGAATGAGCAGTTCTTC.